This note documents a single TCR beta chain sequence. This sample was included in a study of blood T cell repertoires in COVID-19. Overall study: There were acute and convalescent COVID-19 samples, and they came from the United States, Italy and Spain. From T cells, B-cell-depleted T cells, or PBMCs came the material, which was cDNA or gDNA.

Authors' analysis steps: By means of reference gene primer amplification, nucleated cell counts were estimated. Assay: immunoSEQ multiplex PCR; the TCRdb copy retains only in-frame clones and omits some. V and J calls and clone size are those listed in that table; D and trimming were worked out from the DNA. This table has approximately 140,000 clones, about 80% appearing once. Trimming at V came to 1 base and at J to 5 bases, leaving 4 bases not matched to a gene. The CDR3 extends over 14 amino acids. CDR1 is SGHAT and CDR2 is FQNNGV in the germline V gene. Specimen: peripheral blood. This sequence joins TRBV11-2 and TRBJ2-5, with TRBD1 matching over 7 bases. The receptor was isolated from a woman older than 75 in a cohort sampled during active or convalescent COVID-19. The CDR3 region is CASSLAGQRETQYF. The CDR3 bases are TGTGCCAGCAGCTTAGCGGGACAGCGGGAGACCCAGTACTTC.